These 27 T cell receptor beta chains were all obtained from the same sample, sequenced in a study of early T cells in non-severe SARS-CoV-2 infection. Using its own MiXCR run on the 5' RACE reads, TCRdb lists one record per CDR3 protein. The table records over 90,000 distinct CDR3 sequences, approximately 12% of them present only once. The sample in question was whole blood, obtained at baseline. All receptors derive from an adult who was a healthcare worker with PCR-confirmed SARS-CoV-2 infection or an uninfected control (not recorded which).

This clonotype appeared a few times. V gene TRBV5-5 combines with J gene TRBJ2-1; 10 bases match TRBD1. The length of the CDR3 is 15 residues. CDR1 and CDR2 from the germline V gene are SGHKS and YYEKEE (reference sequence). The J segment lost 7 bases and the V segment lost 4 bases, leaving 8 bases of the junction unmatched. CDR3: CASSLRQGARNEQFF. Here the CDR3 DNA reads TGTGCCAGCAGCCTACGACAGGGGGCGAGGAATGAGCAGTTCTTC.

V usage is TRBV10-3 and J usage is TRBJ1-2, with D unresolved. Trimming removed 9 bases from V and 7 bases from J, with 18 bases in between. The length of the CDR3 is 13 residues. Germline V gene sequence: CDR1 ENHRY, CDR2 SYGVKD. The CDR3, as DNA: TGTGCCATAACTTCGGGCCAAAGAGTTGGCTACACCTTC. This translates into CAITSGQRVGYTF.

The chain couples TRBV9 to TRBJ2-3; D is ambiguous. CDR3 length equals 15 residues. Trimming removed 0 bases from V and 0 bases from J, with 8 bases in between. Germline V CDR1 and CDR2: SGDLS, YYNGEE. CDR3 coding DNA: TGTGCCAGCAGCGTAGGGTCTTCTAGCACAGATACGCAGTATTTT. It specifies CASSVGSSSTDTQYF.

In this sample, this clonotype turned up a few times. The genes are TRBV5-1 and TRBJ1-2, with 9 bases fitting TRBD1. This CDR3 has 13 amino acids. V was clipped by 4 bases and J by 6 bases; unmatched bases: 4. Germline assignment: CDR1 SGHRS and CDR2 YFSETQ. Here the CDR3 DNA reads TGCGCCAGCAGCCCCGACAGGGGGGATGGCTACACCTTC. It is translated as CASSPDRGDGYTF.

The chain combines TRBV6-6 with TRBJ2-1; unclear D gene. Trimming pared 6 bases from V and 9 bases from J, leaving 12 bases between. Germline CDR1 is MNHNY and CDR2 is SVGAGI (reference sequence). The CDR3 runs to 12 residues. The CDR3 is CASRPTPGEQFF. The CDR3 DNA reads TGTGCCAGCAGGCCAACCCCGGGTGAGCAGTTCTTC.

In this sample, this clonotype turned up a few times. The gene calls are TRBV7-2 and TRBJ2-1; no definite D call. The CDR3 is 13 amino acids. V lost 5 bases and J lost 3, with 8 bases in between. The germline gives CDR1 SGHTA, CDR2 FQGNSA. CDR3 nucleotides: TGTGCCAGCAGCCCCCGGAACTACAATGAGCAGTTCTTC. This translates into CASSPRNYNEQFF.

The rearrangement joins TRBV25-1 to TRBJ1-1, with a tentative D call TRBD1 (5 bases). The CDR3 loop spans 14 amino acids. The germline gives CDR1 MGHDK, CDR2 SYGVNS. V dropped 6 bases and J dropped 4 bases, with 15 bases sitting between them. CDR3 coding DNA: TGTGCCAGCAGGGCCCTCGGGGGGGGCACTGAAGCTTTCTTT. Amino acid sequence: CASRALGGGTEAFF.

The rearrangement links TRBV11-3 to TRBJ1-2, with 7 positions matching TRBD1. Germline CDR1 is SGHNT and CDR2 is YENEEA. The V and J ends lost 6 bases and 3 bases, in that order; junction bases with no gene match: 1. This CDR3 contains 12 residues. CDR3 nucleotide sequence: TGTGCCAGCAGGGGACAGTACTATGGCTACACCTTC. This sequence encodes CASRGQYYGYTF.

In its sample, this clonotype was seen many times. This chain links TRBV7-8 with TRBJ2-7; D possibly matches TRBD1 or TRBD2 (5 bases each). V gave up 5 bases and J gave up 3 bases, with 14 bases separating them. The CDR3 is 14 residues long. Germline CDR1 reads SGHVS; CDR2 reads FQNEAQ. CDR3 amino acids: CASSPRGRGYEQYF. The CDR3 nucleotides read TGTGCCAGCAGCCCCCGGGGTAGGGGCTACGAGCAGTACTTC.

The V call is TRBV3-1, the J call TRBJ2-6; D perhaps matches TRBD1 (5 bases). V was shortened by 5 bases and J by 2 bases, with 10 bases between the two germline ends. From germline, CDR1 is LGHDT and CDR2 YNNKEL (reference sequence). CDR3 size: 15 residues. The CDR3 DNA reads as TGTGCCAGCAGCTCAAGCAGGGCTGGGGCCAACGTCCTGACTTTC. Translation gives CASSSSRAGANVLTF. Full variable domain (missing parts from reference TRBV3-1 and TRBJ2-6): DTAVSQTPKYLVTQMGNDKSIKCEQNLGHDTMYWYKQDSKKFLKIMFSYNNKELIINETVPNRFSPKSPDKAHLNLHINSLELGDSAVYFCASSSSRAGANVLTFGAGSRLTVL.

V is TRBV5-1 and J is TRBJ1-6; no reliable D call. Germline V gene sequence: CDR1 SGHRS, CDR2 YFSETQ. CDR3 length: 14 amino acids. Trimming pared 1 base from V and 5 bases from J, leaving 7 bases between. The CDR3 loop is CASSLRGDNSPLHF. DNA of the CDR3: TGCGCCAGCAGCTTGCGTGGAGATAATTCACCCCTCCACTTT. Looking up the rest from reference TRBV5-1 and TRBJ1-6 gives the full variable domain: KAGVTQTPRYLIKTRGQQVTLSCSPISGHRSVSWYQQTPGQGLQFLFEYFSETQRNKGNFPGRFSGRQFSNSRSEMNVSTLELGDSALYLCASSLRGDNSPLHFGNGTRLTVT.

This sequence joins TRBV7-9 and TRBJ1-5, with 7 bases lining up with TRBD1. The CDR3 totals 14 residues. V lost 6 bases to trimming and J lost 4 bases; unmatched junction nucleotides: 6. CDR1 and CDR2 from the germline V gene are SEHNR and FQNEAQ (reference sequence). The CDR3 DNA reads TGTGCCAGCAGTCTACAGGGGATTAATCAGCCCCAGCATTTT. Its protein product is CASSLQGINQPQHF.

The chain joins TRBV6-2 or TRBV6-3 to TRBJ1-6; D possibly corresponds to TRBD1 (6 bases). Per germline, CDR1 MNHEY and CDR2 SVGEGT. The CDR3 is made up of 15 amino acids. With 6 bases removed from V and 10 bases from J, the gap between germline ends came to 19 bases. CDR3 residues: CASRERPWRGSPLHF. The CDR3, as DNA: TGTGCCAGCAGGGAGCGACCCTGGAGGGGGTCACCCCTCCACTTT.

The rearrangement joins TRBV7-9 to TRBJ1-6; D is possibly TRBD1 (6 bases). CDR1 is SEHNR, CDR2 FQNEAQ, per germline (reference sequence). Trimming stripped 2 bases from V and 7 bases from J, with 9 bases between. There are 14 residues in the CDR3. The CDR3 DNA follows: TGTGCCAGCAGCTTACCAGGGGAGAATTCACCCCTCCACTTT. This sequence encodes CASSLPGENSPLHF. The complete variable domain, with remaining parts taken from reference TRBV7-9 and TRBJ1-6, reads DTGVSQNPRHKITKRGQNVTFRCDPISEHNRLYWYRQTLGQGPEFLTYFQNEAQLEKSRLLSDRFSAERPKGSFSTLEIQRTEQGDSAMYLCASSLPGENSPLHFGNGTRLTVT.

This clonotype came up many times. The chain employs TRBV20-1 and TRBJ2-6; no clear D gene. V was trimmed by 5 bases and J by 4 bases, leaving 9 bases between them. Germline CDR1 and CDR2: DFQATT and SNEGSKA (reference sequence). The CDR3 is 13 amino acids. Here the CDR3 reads CSASARGANVLTF. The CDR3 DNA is TGCAGTGCTTCGGCACGGGGGGCCAACGTCCTGACTTTC.

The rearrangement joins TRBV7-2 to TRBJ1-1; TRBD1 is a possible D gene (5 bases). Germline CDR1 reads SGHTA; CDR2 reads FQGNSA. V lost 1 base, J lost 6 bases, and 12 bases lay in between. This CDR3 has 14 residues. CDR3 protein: CASSLDRTRAEAFF. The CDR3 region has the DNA TGTGCCAGCAGCTTAGACAGGACAAGGGCTGAAGCTTTCTTT.

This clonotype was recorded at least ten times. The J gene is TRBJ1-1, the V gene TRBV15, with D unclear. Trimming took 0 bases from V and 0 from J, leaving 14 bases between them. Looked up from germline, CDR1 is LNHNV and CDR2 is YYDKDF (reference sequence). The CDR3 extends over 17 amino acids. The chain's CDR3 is CATSRDVVGVMNTEAFF. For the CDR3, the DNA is TGTGCCACCAGCAGAGATGTGGTTGGGGTTATGAACACTGAAGCTTTCTTT.

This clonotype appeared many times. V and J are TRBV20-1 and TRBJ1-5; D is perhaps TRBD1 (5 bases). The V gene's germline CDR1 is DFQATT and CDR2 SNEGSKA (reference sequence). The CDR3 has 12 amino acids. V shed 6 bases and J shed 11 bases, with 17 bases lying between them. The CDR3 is CSASGASVSQHF. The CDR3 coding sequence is TGCAGTGCATCCGGGGCCTCCGTGTCCCAGCATTTT.

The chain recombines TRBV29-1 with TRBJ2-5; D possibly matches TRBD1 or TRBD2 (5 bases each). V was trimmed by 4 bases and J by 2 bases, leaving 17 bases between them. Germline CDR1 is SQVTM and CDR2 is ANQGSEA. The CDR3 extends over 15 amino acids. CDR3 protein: CSVGSGAGLQETQYF. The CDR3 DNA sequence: TGCAGCGTTGGATCCGGGGCAGGGTTACAAGAGACCCAGTACTTC.

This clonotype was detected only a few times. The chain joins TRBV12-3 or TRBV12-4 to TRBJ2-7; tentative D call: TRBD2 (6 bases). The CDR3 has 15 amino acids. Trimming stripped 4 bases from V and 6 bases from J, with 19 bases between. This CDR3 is CASSSNGEVLGEQYF. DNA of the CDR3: TGTGCCAGCAGTTCCAATGGGGAGGTTTTGGGCGAGCAGTACTTC.

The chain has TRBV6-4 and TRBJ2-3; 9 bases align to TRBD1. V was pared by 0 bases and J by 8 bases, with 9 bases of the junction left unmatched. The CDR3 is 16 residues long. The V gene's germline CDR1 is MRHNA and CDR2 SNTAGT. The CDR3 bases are TGTGCCAGCAGTGACTCCCTGGGACAGGGCGTGGGTACGCAGTATTTT. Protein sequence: CASSDSLGQGVGTQYF.

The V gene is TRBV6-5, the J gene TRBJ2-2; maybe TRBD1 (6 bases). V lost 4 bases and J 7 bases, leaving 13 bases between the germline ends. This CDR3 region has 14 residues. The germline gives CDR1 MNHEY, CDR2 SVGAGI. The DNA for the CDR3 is TGTGCCAGCAGTTGGGGGCCGGGGAGCGGGGAGCTGTTTTTT. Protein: CASSWGPGSGELFF.

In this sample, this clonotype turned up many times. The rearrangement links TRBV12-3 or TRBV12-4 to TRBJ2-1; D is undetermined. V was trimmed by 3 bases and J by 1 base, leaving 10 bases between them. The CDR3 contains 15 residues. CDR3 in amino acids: CASSFPPQSYNEQFF. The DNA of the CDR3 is TGTGCCAGCAGTTTCCCCCCACAATCCTACAATGAGCAGTTCTTC.

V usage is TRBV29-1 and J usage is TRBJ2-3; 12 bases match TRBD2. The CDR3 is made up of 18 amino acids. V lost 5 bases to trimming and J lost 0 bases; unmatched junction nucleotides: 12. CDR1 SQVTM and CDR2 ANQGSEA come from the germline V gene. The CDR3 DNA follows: TGCAGCGTTCTTGCCAGAGGGACTAGCGGGTCAAGCACAGATACGCAGTATTTT. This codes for CSVLARGTSGSSTDTQYF.

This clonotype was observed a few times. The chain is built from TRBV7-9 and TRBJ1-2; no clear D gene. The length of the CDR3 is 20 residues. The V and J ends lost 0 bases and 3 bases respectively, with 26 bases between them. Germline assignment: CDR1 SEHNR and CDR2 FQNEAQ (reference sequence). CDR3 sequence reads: CASSLASFETYLSSYYGYTF. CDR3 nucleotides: TGTGCCAGCAGCTTAGCTTCGTTTGAGACGTACCTAAGTTCGTACTATGGCTACACCTTC. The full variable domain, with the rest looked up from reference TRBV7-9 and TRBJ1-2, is DTGVSQNPRHKITKRGQNVTFRCDPISEHNRLYWYRQTLGQGPEFLTYFQNEAQLEKSRLLSDRFSAERPKGSFSTLEIQRTEQGDSAMYLCASSLASFETYLSSYYGYTFGSGTRLTVV.

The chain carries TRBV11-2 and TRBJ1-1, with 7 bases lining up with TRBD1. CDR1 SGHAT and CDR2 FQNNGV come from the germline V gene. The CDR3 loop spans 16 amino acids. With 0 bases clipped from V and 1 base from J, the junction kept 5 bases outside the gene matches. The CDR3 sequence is CASSLERRGRNTEAFF. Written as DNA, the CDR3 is TGTGCCAGCAGCTTAGAGCGGAGGGGGCGGAACACTGAAGCTTTCTTT.

CDR3 nucleotide sequence: TGTGCCAGCAGCTTCTCGCCAGCGGGGGAGTACAATGAGCAGTTCTTC. Its protein is CASSFSPAGEYNEQFF. V and J are TRBV11-2 and TRBJ2-1, with 8 bases matching TRBD2. V was pared by 3 bases and J by 4 bases, with 8 bases of the junction left unmatched. The CDR3 is 16 amino acids. Germline V lookup: CDR1 SGHAT, CDR2 FQNNGV.